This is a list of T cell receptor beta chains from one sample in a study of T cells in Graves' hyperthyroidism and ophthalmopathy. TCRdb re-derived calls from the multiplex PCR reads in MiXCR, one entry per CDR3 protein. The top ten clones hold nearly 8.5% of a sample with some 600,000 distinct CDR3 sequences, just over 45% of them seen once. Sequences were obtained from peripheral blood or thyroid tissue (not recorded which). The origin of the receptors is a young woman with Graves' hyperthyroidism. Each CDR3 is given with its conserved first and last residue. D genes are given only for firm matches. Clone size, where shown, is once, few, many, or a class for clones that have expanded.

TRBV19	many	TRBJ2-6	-	TGTGCGGTAAGGGGCACTGGGGCCAACGTCCTGACTTTC	CAVRGTGANVLTF
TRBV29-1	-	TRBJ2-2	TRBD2	TGCAGCGTTGAGGGGGGGTGGGAGCTGTTTTTT	CSVEGGWELFF
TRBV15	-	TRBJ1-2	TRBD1	TGTGCCACCAGCAGGGACAGGGTCGGCTATGGCTACACCTTC	CATSRDRVGYGYTF
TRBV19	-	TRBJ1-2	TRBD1	TGTGCCAGTTCTTCCCCTGCGACAGGGGGCAGCTATGGCTACACCTTC	CASSSPATGGSYGYTF
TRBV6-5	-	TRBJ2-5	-	TGTGCCAGCAGTTTCAACGCAGGGGTGCATCAAGAGACCCAGTACTTC	CASSFNAGVHQETQYF
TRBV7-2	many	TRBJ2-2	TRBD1	TGTGCCAGCAGCTCACAGGGGGTGGGTGGCACCGGGGAGCTGTTTTTT	CASSSQGVGGTGELFF
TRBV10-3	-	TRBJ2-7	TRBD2	TGTGCCTGGAGTGAAGGGGCGGGAGTTGAGCAGTACTTC	CAWSEGAGVEQYF
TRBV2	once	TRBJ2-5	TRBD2	TGTGCCAGCAGTGAAGGGGCTAGCGGGTTCGGCGAGACCCAGTACTTC	CASSEGASGFGETQYF
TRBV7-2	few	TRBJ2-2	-	TGTGCCAGCAGCTTAAGTTTCGCCGGGGAGCTGTTTTTT	CASSLSFAGELFF
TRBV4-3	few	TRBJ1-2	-	TGCGCCAGCAGCCAAGAGAGGTTTAGTTCTGATGGCTACACCTTC	CASSQERFSSDGYTF
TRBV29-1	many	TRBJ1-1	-	TGCAGCGTTGATCGCAGGGTGATGAACACTGAAGCTTTCTTT	CSVDRRVMNTEAFF
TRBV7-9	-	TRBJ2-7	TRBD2	TGTGCCAGCAGTGGGACTAGCGCCTACGAGCAGTACTTC	CASSGTSAYEQYF
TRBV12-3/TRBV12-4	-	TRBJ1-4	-	TGTGCCAGCAGTTTTAAGGGGTCTAATGAAAAACTGTTTTTC	CASSFKGSNEKLFF
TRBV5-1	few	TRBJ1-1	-	TGCGCCAGCAGCTCCCAGGGGATGCCCATGAACACTGAAGCTTTCTTT	CASSSQGMPMNTEAFF
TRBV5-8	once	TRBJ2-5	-	TGTGCCAGCAGCTCGGACCTATCGGGGGCCGAGACCCAGTACTTC	CASSSDLSGAETQYF
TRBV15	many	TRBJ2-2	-	TGTGCCACCAACACACTGGCCACCGGGGAGCTGTTTTTT	CATNTLATGELFF
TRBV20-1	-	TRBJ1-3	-	TGCAGTGTAGGGGACGGGAATGGAAACACCATATATTTT	CSVGDGNGNTIYF
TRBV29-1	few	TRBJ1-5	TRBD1	TGCAGTGTTGACAGGGGTGGGCAGCCCCAGCATTTT	CSVDRGGQPQHF
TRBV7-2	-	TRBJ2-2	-	TGTGCCAGCAGCGGACTGGGCACCGGGGAGCTGTTTTTT	CASSGLGTGELFF
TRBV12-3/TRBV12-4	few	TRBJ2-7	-	TGTGCCAGCAGTCTCGTCATGACTTACTACGAGCAGTACTTC	CASSLVMTYYEQYF
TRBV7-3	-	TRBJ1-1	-	TGCGCCAGCATCTTAAGGGCGAACACTGAAGCTTTCTTT	CASILRANTEAFF
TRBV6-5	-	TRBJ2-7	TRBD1	TGTGCCAGCAGTTACTCTGGGACAGTAGGTTACGAGCAGTACTTC	CASSYSGTVGYEQYF
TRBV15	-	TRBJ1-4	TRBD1	TGTGCCACCAGCAGAGATCGACAGGGGAGTACTGAAAAACTGTTTTTT	CATSRDRQGSTEKLFF
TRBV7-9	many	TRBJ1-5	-	TGTGCCAGCAGCCAGACCCATCAGCCCCAGCATTTT	CASSQTHQPQHF
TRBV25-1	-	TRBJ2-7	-	TGTGCAGCTACTCCGGGCGAAACCTACGAGCAGTACTTC	CAATPGETYEQYF
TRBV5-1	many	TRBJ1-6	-	TGCGCCAGCAGCTTGGAAGGACGGGGTAATTCACCCCTCCACTTT	CASSLEGRGNSPLHF
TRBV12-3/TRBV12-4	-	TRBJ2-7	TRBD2	TGTGCCAGCAGGGCTAGCGGGAGTGTAGGTGAGCAGTACTTC	CASRASGSVGEQYF
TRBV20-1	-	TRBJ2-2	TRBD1	TGCAGTGCTGACGGGACAGGGGGAACCGGGGAGCTGTTTTTT	CSADGTGGTGELFF
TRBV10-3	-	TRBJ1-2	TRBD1	TGTGCCATCCGACCCGGGACAGCTAACTATGGCTACACCTTC	CAIRPGTANYGYTF
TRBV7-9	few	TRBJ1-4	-	TGTGCCAGCAGCTTAGAACGTGCAACTAATGAAAAACTGTTTTTT	CASSLERATNEKLFF
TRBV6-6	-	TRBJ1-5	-	TGTGCCAGCAGTACTAATCAGCCCCAGCATTTT	CASSTNQPQHF
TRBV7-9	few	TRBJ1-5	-	TGTGCCAGCAGCTTAGAGGAAAGGGGCAATCAGCCCCAGCATTTT	CASSLEERGNQPQHF
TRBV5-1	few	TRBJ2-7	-	TGCGCCAGCAGCTTGGGACCGAGTGTCTACGAGCAGTACTTC	CASSLGPSVYEQYF
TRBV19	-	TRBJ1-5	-	TGTGCCAGTATGGACAGTGATCAGCCCCAGCATTTT	CASMDSDQPQHF
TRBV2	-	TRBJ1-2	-	TGTGCCAGCAGCCCAGGGATGGGCTACACCTTC	CASSPGMGYTF
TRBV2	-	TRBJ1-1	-	TGTGCCAGCAGTGGGGTTAGTGAAGCTTTCTTT	CASSGVSEAFF
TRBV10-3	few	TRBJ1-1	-	TGTGCCAGCAGTGAAAGGGAACCTGAAGCTTTCTTT	CASSEREPEAFF
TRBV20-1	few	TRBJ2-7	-	TGCAGCGCCTGGGGCGGTGGGAACGAGCAGTACTTC	CSAWGGGNEQYF
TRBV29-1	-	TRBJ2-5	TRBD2	TGCAGCATCCTGACAGCGGGAGAGGGTACAGAGACCCAGTACTTC	CSILTAGEGTETQYF
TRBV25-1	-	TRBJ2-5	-	TGTGCCAGCAGTGCTAGAGAGGGGTGGCAGGAGACCCAGTACTTC	CASSAREGWQETQYF
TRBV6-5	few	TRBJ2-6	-	TGTGCCAGCACCACCGACAGCACTTATGCCGTCCTGACTTTC	CASTTDSTYAVLTF
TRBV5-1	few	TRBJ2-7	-	TGCGCCAGCAGCTTGCGGGGGCGAGGGGACGAGCAGTACTTC	CASSLRGRGDEQYF
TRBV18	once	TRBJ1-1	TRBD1	TGTGCCAGCTCACCAACCATGGGACAGGTTGAAGCTTTCTTT	CASSPTMGQVEAFF
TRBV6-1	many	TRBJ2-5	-	TGTGCCAGCAGTGAACGTGGGGTTGGCGAGACCCAGTACTTC	CASSERGVGETQYF
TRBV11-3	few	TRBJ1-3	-	TGTGCCAGCAGCTTAGAAATCAGACGGTCCTCTGGAAACACCATATATTTT	CASSLEIRRSSGNTIYF